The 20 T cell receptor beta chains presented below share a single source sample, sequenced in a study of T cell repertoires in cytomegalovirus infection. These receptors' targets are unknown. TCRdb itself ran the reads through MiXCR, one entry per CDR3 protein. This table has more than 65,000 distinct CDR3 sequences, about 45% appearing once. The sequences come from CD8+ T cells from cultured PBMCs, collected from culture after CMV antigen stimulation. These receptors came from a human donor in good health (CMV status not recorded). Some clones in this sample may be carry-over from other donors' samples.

CDR3 nucleotide sequence: TGTGCCAGCAGCTCACAAGCTGATTCACCCCTCCACTTT. It yields the protein CASSSQADSPLHF. This rearrangement joins TRBV7-9 to TRBJ1-6, with D uncertain. The CDR3 spans 13 residues. The V end lost 4 bases, the J end lost 8 bases, and 9 bases lay between the germline ends. Germline V lookup: CDR1 SEHNR, CDR2 FQNEAQ (reference sequence).

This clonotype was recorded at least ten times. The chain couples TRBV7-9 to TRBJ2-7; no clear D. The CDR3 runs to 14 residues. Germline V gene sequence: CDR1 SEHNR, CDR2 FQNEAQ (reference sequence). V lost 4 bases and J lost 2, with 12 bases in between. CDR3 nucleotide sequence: TGTGCCAGCAGCTCCGTCCTGAATGCCTACGAGCAGTACTTC. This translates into CASSSVLNAYEQYF.

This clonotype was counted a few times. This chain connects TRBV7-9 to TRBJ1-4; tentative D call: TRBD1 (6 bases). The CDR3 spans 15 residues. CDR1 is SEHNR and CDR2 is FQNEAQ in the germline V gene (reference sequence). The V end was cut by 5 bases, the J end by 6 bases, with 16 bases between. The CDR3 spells CASSRLTRGYEKLFF. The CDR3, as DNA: TGTGCCAGCAGCCGACTGACAAGGGGGTATGAAAAACTGTTTTTT.

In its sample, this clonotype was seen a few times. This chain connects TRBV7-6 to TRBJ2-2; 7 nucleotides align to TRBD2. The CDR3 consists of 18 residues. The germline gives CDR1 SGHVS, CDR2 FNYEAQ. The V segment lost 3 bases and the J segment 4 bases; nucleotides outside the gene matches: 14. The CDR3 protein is CASSFSRPSSGGTGELFF. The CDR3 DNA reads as TGTGCCAGCAGCTTCTCCCGACCATCCTCGGGGGGCACCGGGGAGCTGTTTTTT.

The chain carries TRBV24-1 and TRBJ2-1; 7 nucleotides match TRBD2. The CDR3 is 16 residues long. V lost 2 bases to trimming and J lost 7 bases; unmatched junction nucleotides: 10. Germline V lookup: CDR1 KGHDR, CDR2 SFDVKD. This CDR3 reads CATSDSLADYTNEQFF. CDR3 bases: TGTGCCACCAGTGATTCGCTAGCGGACTACACAAATGAGCAGTTCTTC.

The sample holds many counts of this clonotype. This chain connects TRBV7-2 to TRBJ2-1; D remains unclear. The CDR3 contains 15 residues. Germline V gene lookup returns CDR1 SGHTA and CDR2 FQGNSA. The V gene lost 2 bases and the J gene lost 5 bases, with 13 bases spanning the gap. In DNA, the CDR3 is TGTGCCAGCAGCTTAAGGCCAGCTCCTAACAATGAGCAGTTCTTC. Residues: CASSLRPAPNNEQFF.

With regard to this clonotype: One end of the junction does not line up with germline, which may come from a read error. In nucleotides, the CDR3 is TGTGCCAGCAGCTTAGGTTGGACCCAACACCGGGAGCTTTTTTTT. Its protein is CASSLGWTQHRELFF. The V call is TRBV7-3, the J call TRBJ2-2; weak D call: TRBD2 (6 bases). CDR3 length equals 15 residues. The V gene's germline CDR1 is SGHTA and CDR2 FQGTGA.

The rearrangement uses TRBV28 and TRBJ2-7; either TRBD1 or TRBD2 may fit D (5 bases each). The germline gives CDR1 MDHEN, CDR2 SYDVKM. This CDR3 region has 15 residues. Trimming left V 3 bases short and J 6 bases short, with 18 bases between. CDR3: CASSFGATGTFEQYF. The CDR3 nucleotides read TGTGCCAGCAGTTTCGGGGCAACGGGCACCTTCGAGCAGTACTTC.

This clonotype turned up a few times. The CDR3 DNA is TGTGCCAGCAGCCAAAACCTGGAGGATGAGCAGTACTTC. Translated, it gives CASSQNLEDEQYF. The V call is TRBV7-2, the J call TRBJ2-7; D perhaps matches TRBD2 (5 bases). This CDR3 spans 13 amino acids. Between the trimmed V and J ends, which lost 5 bases and 7 bases, there was a span of 15 bases. Germline values: CDR1 SGHTA, CDR2 FQGNSA.

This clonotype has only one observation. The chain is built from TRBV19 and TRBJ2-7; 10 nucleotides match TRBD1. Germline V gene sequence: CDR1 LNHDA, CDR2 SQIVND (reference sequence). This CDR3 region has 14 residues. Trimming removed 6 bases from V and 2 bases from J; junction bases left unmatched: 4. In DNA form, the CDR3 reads TGTGCCAGTAGGGTCGGACAGGGGGCCTACGAGCAGTACTTC. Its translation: CASRVGQGAYEQYF.

CDR3 DNA: TGTGCCAGCAGCACCCACGTACCGCGGAGAATCGGCTGGGGCGACACCGGGGAGCTGTTTTTT. This encodes CASSTHVPRRIGWGDTGELFF. The V gene is TRBV7-9, the J gene TRBJ2-2; possible D gene TRBD1, 5 bases. Germline lookup yields CDR1 SEHNR and CDR2 FQNEAQ (reference sequence). V lost 5 bases, J lost 3 bases, and 31 bases lay in between. The length of the CDR3 is 21 residues.

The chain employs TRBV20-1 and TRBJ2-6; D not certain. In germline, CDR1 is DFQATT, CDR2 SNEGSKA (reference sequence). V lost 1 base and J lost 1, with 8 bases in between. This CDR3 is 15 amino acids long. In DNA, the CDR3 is TGCAGTGCTAGAGCCCCCGGTTCTGGGGCCAACGTCCTGACTTTC. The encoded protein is CSARAPGSGANVLTF.

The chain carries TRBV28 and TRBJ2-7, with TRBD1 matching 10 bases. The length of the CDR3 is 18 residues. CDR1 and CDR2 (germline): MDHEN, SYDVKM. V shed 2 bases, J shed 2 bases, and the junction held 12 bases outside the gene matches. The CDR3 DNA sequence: TGTGCCAGCAGTTTAGACAGGGGGCAACTAGCGGATACCTACGAGCAGTACTTC. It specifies CASSLDRGQLADTYEQYF.

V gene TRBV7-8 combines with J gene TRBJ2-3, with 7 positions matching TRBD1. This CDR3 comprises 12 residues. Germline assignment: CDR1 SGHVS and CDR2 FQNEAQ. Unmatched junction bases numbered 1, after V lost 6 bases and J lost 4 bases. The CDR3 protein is CASRQGSDTQYF. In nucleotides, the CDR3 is TGTGCCAGCAGACAGGGGTCAGATACGCAGTATTTT.

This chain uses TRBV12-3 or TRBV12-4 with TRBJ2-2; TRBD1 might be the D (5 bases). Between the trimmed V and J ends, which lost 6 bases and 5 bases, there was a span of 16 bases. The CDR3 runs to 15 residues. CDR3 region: CASSYQGVGTGELFF. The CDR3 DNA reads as TGTGCCAGCAGCTACCAGGGTGTAGGGACCGGGGAGCTGTTTTTT.

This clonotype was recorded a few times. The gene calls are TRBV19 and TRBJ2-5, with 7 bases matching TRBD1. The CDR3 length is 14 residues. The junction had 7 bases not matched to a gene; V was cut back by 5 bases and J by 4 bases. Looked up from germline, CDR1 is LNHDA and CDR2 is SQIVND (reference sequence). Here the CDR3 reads CASSPRQGGETQYF. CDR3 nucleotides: TGTGCCAGTAGTCCAAGACAGGGCGGAGAGACCCAGTACTTC.

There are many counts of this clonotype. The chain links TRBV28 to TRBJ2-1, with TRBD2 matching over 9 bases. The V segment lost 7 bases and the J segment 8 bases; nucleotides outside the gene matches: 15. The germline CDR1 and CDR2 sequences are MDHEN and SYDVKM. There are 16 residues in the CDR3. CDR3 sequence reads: CASTPTPPASGDEQFF. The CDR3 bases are TGTGCCAGCACTCCCACCCCCCCCGCTAGCGGGGATGAGCAGTTCTTC.

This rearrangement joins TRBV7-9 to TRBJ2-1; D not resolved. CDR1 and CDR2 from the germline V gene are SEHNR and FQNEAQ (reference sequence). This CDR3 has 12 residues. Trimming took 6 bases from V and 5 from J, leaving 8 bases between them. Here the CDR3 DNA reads TGTGCCAGCAGGGATCTGGACAATGAGCAGTTCTTC. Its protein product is CASRDLDNEQFF. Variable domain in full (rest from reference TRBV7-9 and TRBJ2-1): DTGVSQNPRHKITKRGQNVTFRCDPISEHNRLYWYRQTLGQGPEFLTYFQNEAQLEKSRLLSDRFSAERPKGSFSTLEIQRTEQGDSAMYLCASRDLDNEQFFGPGTRLTVL.

CDR3: CASSQSAEGNGANVLTF. Here the CDR3 DNA reads TGCGCCAGCAGCCAAAGCGCGGAGGGGAACGGGGCCAACGTCCTGACTTTC. The rearrangement joins TRBV4-1 to TRBJ2-6, with a weak D call TRBD2 (6 bases). Trimming took 2 bases from V and 4 from J, leaving 15 bases between them. This CDR3 has 17 residues. Germline CDR1 and CDR2: MGHRA and YSYEKL.

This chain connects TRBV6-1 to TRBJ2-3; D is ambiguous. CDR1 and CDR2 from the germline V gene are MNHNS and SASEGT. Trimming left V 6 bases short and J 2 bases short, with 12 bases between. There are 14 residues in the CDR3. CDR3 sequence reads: CASRVRIVTDTQYF. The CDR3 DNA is TGTGCCAGCAGGGTCAGGATCGTCACAGATACGCAGTATTTT.